This TCR beta chain appears in the sequencing data of a study of blood T cell repertoires in COVID-19. Study background: Researchers got acute and convalescent COVID-19 samples from the United States, Italy and Spain. PBMCs, B-cell-depleted T cells, or T cells provided the cDNA or gDNA that made up the material.

Germline lookup yields CDR1 SEHNR and CDR2 FQNEAQ (reference sequence). There are 15 residues in the CDR3. The V and J ends lost 2 bases and 7 bases respectively, with 15 bases between them. Authors' data handling: The assay estimated nucleated cells by amplifying reference gene primers. Here immunoSEQ multiplex PCR was the method, and the copy in TCRdb shows in-frame clones only, minus some. The V and J calls and clone size were taken over from that table, and D and trimming were inferred from the DNA. The profile covers some 400,000 clones, with around nine tenths appearing a single time and 1.7% taken by the ten largest. All recovered Cohort 3 donors got two negative PCRs, got clearance, or saw symptom resolution.

The sequence was obtained from a woman in her 30s who had recovered from COVID-19. This chain uses TRBV7-9 with TRBJ2-1; tentatively, D is TRBD1 (5 bases). Sequenced sample: PBMCs or T cells enriched from blood (not recorded which). CDR3 sequence (DNA): TGTGCCAGCAGCTTATCCTCAGCAGGGCGTAATGAGCAGTTCTTC. Its translation: CASSLSSAGRNEQFF.